The clone carrying this TCR beta chain was counted a few times. The antigen is not known. PCR employed 60 Vbeta and 13 Jbeta primers. Per the original data handling: Later, 75 million to 100 million unique TCR beta chains were counted in an analysis, and roughly 11 million of them were shared. Repertoires were generated with immunoSEQ multiplex PCR, while TCRdb's copy carries only in-frame clones and drops some. V and J calls plus clone size are reproduced from that table; the DNA served to infer D and trimming. The sample has about 180,000 clones, 65% to 80% seen once. Each donor's status was that of a healthy bone marrow donor. Trimming at V came to 7 bases and at J to 9 bases, leaving 9 bases not matched to a gene. This CDR3 region has 15 residues. Germline assignment: CDR1 SQVTM and CDR2 ANQGSEA. The record originates from a study of cytomegalovirus exposure and HLA in healthy donors. Background on the study: The Caucasian-associated ancestry cluster contained about 80% of the approximately 410 genotyped donors. Overall study findings and caveats: Segments of the TCR beta V type were, in most cases, productive about 87% or about 30% of the time in an earlier analysis.

This clonotype was sampled from a woman under 40 in good health and CMV-seropositive. Sequenced: PBMCs. The chain combines TRBV29-1 with TRBJ2-1; 16 bases fit TRBD2. The CDR3 here is CSAEGTSGGATEQFF. The CDR3 coding sequence is TGCAGCGCCGAGGGGACTAGCGGGGGGGCCACTGAGCAGTTCTTC.